The sequence of this T cell receptor beta chain was determined in a study of blood T cell repertoires in COVID-19 (dated by TCRdb to 2020 to 2022). At the level of the whole study: Samples from collaborators originated in the United States, Italy and Spain and spanned both the acute and convalescent phases of COVID-19. The prospective study material was composed of cDNA or gDNA derived from T cells, B-cell-depleted T cells, or PBMCs. Subjects who had been exposed to COVID-19, were actively infected with it, or had recovered from it provided the deeply sampled blood TCRbeta repertoires that made up the dataset. The repertoires were made available in a free public database intended to serve as a resource for research on the immune response to SARS-CoV-2. Samples came from the ongoing ImmuneRACE study (first 160 participants) plus 1,254 subjects from 6 global collaborators. The sample metadata nearly always contained a de-identified subject ID, COVID-19 status, age in years and sex. Where available, HLA class I and class II types were taken from metadata supplied by the sample provider and were not determined by assay-based typing.

Sequences SGHAT (CDR1) and FQNNGV (CDR2) are obtained from the germline V gene. The CDR3 runs 17 amino acids, cysteine and phenylalanine included. Only the CDR3 DNA stays, 51 bases, in frame from base 1. V is reduced by 2 bases and J by 5 bases, leaving a spacing of 21 bases between them. On this clone itself: Its binding antigen is unknown. No much larger clone exists at a distance of one base, and base qualities are not known.

What the study reported, not specific to this receptor: How much clinical and demographic metadata was included differed by source and by participant, and the metadata was provided uncurated.

Whole blood was collected in K2EDTA tubes by collaborating institutions according to the institutions' own protocols. For TCRbeta analysis, collaborators shipped samples as frozen whole blood, isolated PBMCs, or DNA extracted from either of those sample types. TCRbeta CDR3 regions were amplified from genomic DNA by means of the immunoSEQ Assay, a bias-controlled multiplex PCR. Regarding the original processing steps: Within the assay, amplification of reference gene primers was used to estimate how many nucleated cells each sample contained. To quantify the absolute abundance of each unique TCRbeta CDR3 rearrangement, sequence reads were collapsed and filtered. For each sample, productive Simpson clonality was calculated as the square root of Simpson's diversity index across productive rearrangements. TCRdb took over this immuneACCESS table, retaining in-frame rearrangements with V and J assigned. Such tables are incomplete; in checked studies, under half of the missing clones stem from an unresolved V gene, and the remainder is unexplained. The DNA gave D and trimming, while V, J and clone size come from that table. The sample table shows about 120,000 clones, and roughly 69% are seen once. The leading ten clones occupy roughly 2.2% of the sample.

The sequence joins TRBV11-2 to TRBJ2-5, with a tentative D gene TRBD1 over 5 matching bases. This TCR derives from a woman in her 70s with acute or convalescent COVID-19. Sequenced material: peripheral blood. CDR3 protein: CASSLRFRAGSGETQYF. The DNA sequence is TGTGCCAGCAGCTTACGGTTTCGAGCAGGGTCCGGGGAGACCCAGTACTTC.